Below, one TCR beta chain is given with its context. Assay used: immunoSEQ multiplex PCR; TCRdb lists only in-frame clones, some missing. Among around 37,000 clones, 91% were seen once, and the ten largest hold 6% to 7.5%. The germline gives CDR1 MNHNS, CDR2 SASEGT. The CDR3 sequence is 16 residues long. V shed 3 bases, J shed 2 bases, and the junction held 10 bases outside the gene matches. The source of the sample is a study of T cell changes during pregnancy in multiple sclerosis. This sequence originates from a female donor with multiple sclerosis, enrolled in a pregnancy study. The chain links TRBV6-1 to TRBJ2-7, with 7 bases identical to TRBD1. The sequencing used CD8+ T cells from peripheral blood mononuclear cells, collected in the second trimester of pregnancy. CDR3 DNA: TGTGCCAGCAGTGACCTCGGACAGGCGACTACCTACGAGCAGTACTTC. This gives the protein CASSDLGQATTYEQYF.